This T cell receptor beta chain was found in a study of beta chain features in type 1 diabetes. Study details: In age, gender and cell yields, patients were similar to healthy donors. The study's findings and limits: Whether TCRB rearrangement is influenced by HLA type went unresolved here.

Sequenced material consisted of expressed TCRB transcripts (all of the isolated RNA was reverse transcribed). Sequencing used immunoSEQ multiplex PCR; TCRdb keeps in-frame clones, though not all of them. The sample lists over 700,000 clones, roughly a sixth occurring once. Of note for this clone: Antigen specificity is unknown.

Stem cell-like memory, regulatory, central memory and naive CD4+ cells were sorted via CD45RO/CCR7/CD25/CD127/CD95/CD27. The CDR3 contains 16 residues. Trimming cost V 0 bases and J 1 base, with 12 bases left between them. CDR1 is SGDLS and CDR2 is YYNGEE in the germline V gene. Material for sequencing was naive CD4+ T cells from blood. The V call is TRBV9, the J call TRBJ2-3; D is undetermined. This sequence originates from a woman younger than 30 in good health. The CDR3 spells CASSVAPTARTDTQYF. DNA for the CDR3: TGTGCCAGCAGCGTAGCTCCAACAGCCCGCACAGATACGCAGTATTTT.